This record covers a single T cell receptor beta chain. Its target is not known. Sequencing used immunoSEQ multiplex PCR; TCRdb keeps in-frame clones, though not all of them. The data contain 50,000 to 70,000 clones, over 70% of them singletons. The data stem from a study of OX40 agonist ivuxolimab in advanced cancers. About the study: Patients in the trial were receiving intravenous ivuxolimab every 2 weeks, at doses of 0.01 to 10 mg/kg.

General study findings and limits: CD8+ T cells were the subset that, on average, had more expanded clones than CD4+.

Autoimmune disease history or systemic immunosuppression led to patient exclusion. Peripheral blood came from all dose cohorts at three timepoints. The receptor was isolated from an adult with an advanced solid tumor such as melanoma, head and neck, liver or kidney cancer. The sequenced sample was CD4+ or CD8+ T cells sorted from blood, obtained in a trial of the OX40 agonist ivuxolimab.

CDR3 in DNA: TGTGCCAGCAGCTGGGGACTAGCGGCAGATACGCAGTATTTT. It codes for CASSWGLAADTQYF. V is TRBV7-3 and J is TRBJ2-3; 11 positions match TRBD2. CDR1 SGHTA and CDR2 FQGTGA come from the germline V gene. V lost 4 bases, J lost 4 bases, and 1 base stayed unmatched. This CDR3 spans 14 amino acids.